The entry below gives a single T cell receptor (beta chain) sequence along with its context. Its antigen remains unidentified. The data stem from a study of long-term antiretroviral therapy in people with HIV. Points from the study as a whole: Investigators report no available data on ART adherence, viral resistance or therapy changes.

Survey-level resolution applied to immunoSEQ assay v3.0. Repertoires were generated with immunoSEQ multiplex PCR, while TCRdb's copy carries only in-frame clones and drops some. The data contain roughly 30,000 clones, roughly 89% of them singletons. Specimens retained roughly 0.95-10 million cryopreserved PBMC preceding DNA extraction. Trimming shortened V by 8 bases and J by 2 bases, and 15 bases separated the two germline ends. The V gene's germline CDR1 is SGHDN and CDR2 FVKESK. The CDR3 spans 14 residues. Here the sequenced sample was unsorted PBMCs, taken 1.8 years after starting antiretroviral therapy. V is TRBV14 and J is TRBJ2-5; TRBD2 is a possible D gene (6 bases). The receptor's source is a woman younger than 30 with HIV. CDR3 in amino acids: CASSSVTRQETQYF. The CDR3 DNA sequence: TGTGCCAGCTCGAGTGTGACTAGGCAAGAGACCCAGTACTTC.